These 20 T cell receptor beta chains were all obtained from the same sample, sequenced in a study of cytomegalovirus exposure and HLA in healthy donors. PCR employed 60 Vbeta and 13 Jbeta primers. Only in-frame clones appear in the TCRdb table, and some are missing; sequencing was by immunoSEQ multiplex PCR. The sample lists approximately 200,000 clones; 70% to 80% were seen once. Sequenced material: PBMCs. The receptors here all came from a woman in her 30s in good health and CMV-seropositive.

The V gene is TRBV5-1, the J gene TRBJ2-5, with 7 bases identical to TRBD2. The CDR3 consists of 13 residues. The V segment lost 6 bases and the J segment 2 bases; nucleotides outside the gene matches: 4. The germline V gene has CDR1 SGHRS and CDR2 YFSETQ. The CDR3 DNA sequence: TGCGCCAGCAATGAAGCGGGACAAGAGACCCAGTACTTC. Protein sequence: CASNEAGQETQYF. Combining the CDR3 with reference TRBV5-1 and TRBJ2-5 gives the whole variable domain KAGVTQTPRYLIKTRGQQVTLSCSPISGHRSVSWYQQTPGQGLQFLFEYFSETQRNKGNFPGRFSGRQFSNSRSEMNVSTLELGDSALYLCASNEAGQETQYFGPGTRLLVL.

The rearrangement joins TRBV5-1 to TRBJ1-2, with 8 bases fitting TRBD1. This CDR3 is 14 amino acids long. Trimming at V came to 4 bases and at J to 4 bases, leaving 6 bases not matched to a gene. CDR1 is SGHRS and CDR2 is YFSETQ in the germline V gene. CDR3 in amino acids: CASSVGDRTYGYTF. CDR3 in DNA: TGCGCCAGCAGCGTGGGGGACAGGACCTATGGCTACACCTTC. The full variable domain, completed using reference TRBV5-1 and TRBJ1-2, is KAGVTQTPRYLIKTRGQQVTLSCSPISGHRSVSWYQQTPGQGLQFLFEYFSETQRNKGNFPGRFSGRQFSNSRSEMNVSTLELGDSALYLCASSVGDRTYGYTFGSGTRLTVV.

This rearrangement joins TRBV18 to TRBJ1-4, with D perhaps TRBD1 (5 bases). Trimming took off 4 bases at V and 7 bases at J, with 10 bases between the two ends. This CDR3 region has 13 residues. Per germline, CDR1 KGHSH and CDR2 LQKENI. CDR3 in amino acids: CASSQGFGEKLFF. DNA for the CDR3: TGTGCCAGCTCACAGGGGTTTGGTGAAAAACTGTTTTTT.

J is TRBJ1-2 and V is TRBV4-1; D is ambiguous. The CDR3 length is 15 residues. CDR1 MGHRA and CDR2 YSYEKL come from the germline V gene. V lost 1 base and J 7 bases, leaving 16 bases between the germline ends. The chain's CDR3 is CASSQVADPLGGYTF. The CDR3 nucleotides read TGCGCCAGCAGCCAAGTCGCTGATCCCCTAGGTGGCTACACCTTC.

The CDR3, as DNA: TGTGCCAGCAGTAACCGGGACAGGGGATATGGCTACACCTTC. Encoded protein: CASSNRDRGYGYTF. V is TRBV6-1 and J is TRBJ1-2; TRBD1 matches at 10 bases. The V segment lost 5 bases and the J segment 5 bases; nucleotides outside the gene matches: 5. The germline CDR1 and CDR2 sequences are MNHNS and SASEGT. The CDR3 loop spans 14 amino acids.

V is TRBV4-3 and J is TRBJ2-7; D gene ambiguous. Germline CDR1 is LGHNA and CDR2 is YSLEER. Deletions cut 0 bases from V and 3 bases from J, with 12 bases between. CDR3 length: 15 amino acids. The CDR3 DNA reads TGCGCCAGCAGCCAAGATCGCTTAGCTTACTACGAGCAGTACTTC. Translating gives CASSQDRLAYYEQYF.

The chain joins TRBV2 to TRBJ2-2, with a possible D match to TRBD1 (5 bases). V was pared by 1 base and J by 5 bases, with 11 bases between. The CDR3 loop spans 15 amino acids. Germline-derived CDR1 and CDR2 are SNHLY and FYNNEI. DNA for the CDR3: TGTGCCAGCAGTGAAGTCAGGGTAAAGACCGGGGAGCTGTTTTTT. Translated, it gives CASSEVRVKTGELFF.

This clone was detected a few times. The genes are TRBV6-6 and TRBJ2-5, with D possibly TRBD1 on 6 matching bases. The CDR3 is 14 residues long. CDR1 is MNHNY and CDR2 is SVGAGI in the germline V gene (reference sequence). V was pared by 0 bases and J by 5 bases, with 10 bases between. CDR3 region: CASSYSNRAETQYF. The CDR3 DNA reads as TGTGCCAGCAGTTACTCCAACAGGGCGGAGACCCAGTACTTC.

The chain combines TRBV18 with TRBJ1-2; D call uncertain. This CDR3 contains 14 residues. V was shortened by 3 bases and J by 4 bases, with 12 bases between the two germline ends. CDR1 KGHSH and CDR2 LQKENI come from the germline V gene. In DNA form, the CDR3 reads TGTGCCAGCTCACCTGGTTTAGCATCCTATGGCTACACCTTC. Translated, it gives CASSPGLASYGYTF.

The chain's CDR3 is CASSLGQGDGYTF. CDR3 DNA: TGTGCCAGCAGCTTAGGTCAGGGGGATGGCTACACCTTC. The chain carries TRBV7-9 and TRBJ1-2, with 7 positions matching TRBD1. Germline V gives CDR1 SEHNR, CDR2 FQNEAQ (reference sequence). The CDR3 is 13 amino acids. The junction had 2 bases not matched to a gene; V was cut back by 1 base and J by 6 bases.

CDR3: CASSLGQGANNEQFF. The CDR3 DNA is TGTGCCAGCAGCTTGGGACAGGGGGCTAACAATGAGCAGTTCTTC. The chain couples TRBV5-5 to TRBJ2-1, with TRBD1 matching over 10 bases. CDR1 and CDR2 from the germline V gene are SGHKS and YYEKEE (reference sequence). V lost 0 bases and J lost 5; bases outside the gene matches: 2. The CDR3 totals 15 residues.

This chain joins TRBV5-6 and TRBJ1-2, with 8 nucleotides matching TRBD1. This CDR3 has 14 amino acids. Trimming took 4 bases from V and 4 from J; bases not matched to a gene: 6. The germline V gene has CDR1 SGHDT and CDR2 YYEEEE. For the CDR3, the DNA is TGTGCCAGCAGCCCCGGACAGGGAAGCTATGGCTACACCTTC. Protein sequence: CASSPGQGSYGYTF.

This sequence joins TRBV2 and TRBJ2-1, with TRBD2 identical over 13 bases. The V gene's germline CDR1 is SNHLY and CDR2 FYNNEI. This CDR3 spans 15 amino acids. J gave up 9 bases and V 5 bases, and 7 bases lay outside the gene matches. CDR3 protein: CASSPTSGGASEQFF. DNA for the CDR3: TGTGCCAGCAGTCCTACTAGCGGGGGGGCGAGTGAGCAGTTCTTC.

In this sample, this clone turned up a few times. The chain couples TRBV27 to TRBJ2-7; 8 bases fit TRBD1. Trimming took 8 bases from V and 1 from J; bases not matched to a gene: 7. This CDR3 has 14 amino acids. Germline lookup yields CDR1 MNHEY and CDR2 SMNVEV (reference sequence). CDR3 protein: CASGRTGPSYEQYF. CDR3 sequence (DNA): TGTGCCAGCGGTAGGACAGGGCCTTCCTACGAGCAGTACTTC.

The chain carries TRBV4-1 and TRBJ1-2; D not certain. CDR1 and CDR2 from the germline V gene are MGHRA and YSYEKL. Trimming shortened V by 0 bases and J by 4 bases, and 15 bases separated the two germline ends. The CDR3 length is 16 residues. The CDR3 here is CASSQDRPEGGYGYTF. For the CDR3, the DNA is TGCGCCAGCAGCCAAGATCGGCCAGAAGGAGGCTATGGCTACACCTTC.

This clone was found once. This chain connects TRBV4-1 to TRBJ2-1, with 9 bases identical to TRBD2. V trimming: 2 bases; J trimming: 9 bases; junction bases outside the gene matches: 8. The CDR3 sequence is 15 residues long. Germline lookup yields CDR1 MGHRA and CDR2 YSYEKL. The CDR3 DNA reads TGCGCCAGCAGCCAAATCGGACTAGCGCTCGGTGAGCAGTTCTTC. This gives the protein CASSQIGLALGEQFF.

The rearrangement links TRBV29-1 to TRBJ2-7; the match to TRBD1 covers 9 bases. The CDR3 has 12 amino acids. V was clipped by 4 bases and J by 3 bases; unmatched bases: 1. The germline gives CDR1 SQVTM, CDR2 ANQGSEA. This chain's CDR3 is CSVGDRVYEQYF. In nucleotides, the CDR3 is TGCAGCGTTGGGGACAGGGTCTACGAGCAGTACTTC.

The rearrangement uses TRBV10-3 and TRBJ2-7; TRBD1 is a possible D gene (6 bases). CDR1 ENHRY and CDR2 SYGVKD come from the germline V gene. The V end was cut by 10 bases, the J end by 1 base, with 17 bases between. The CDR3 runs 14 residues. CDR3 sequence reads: CATAPGTFSYEQYF. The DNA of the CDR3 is TGTGCCACCGCGCCCGGGACATTTTCCTACGAGCAGTACTTC.

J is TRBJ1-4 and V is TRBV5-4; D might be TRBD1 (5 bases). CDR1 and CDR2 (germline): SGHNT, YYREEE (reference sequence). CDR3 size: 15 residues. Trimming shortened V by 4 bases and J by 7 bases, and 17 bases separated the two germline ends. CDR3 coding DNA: TGTGCCAGCAGCCTTGGGGGGGAGGCGGCTGAAAAACTGTTTTTT. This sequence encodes CASSLGGEAAEKLFF.

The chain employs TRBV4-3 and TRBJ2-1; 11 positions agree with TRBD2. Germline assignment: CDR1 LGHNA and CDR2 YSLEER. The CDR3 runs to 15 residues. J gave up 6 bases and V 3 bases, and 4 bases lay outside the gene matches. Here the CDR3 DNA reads TGCGCCAGCAGCCAGCTAGCGGGGGGCCCCAATGAGCAGTTCTTC. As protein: CASSQLAGGPNEQFF.